This T cell receptor beta chain was profiled in a study of cytomegalovirus exposure and HLA in healthy donors (dated by TCRdb to about 2017). Background on the whole study: According to an earlier analysis of around 600 of the donors, 150 million to 200 million T cells yielded 120 million or so unique TCR beta sequences and 276 Gb of sequence data. An early release that covered several hundred HLA-typed donors contained approximately 300 gigabases of sequencing data and 80 million or so unique TCR sequences. Among the approximately 430 genotyped donors, around 79% belonged to the genetic ancestry cluster associated with self-reported Caucasian donors. The aim of the study was to test whether cataloging public T cell receptors could identify signatures of past pathogen exposure. The T cell repertoires of 550 to 850 subjects were profiled by immunosequencing and related to cytomegalovirus serostatus. Along with the approximately 620-subject first cohort, a separate validation cohort of about 110 different subjects was used. To predict cytomegalovirus infection status, the study combined high-throughput TCR immunosequencing, statistical association of individual TCRs with disease status, and machine learning. In a later analysis, previously published TCR beta repertoires from 600 to 850 donors were re-analyzed and high-resolution HLA genotyping was added so that TCR occurrence patterns could be studied. In the later analysis, no new phenotypic data were used to find candidate immune exposures; instead, reliance was placed on TCR beta sequences and their occurrence across donors. To decide whether each TCR beta V gene segment behaved as functional or pseudogenic, an earlier analysis of fewer than 750 of the donors relied on high-throughput TCR beta sequencing. Donor age, sex, ethnicity and CMV serostatus were collected together with the repertoire data. Genome-wide SNP genotypes for about 65% of the 666 donors were used in a later genetic analysis, which treated that subset as a discovery cohort. All discovery cohort repertoires had been generated on a single sequencing platform. HLA typing covered class I and class II loci at four-digit resolution. Typing coverage varied by locus: about 620-640 donors for A, B, C, DRB1 and DQB1; approximately 500 for DQA1; around 610 for DPA1; about 450 for DPB1. Four to six DR-DQ haplotypes were handled as single units for association and clustering, since linkage in the cohort was strong. Among some 400 genotyped donors of the cohort, an average of about 220,000 unique TCR beta nucleotide sequences was sequenced per donor, of which about 19% were non-productive. What the research found in general, with its limitations: A later genetic analysis reported fewer N-insertions in productive TCRs among donors in an Asian-associated ancestry cluster than the roughly 670-donor mean. Linkage disequilibrium might explain the correlated functional status among segregating V segments, but an unknown experimental factor could not be ruled out. Broadly in line with IMGT annotations, most TCR beta V segments showed up in productive rearrangements about 87% or about 30% of the time in an earlier analysis of around 550 of the donors. According to a later analysis, most CMV-associated TCR beta chains appeared to be HLA-restricted, and the HLA associations seemed to be driven largely by CMV exposure. The authors suggested that the approach could potentially be generalized to other disease states and immunological phenotypes. CMV serostatus was the only immune exposure information available for the cohort. In a later analysis, TCR association rates were found to vary across HLA loci, with the most associated TCRs seen for DRB1 alleles and the fewest for HLA-C alleles. While some public TCRs were present in many individuals, most TCR sequences turned up only very rarely across donors. Cytomegalovirus status was reported to be diagnosed by the classifier with high specificity and sensitivity in both the original and validation cohorts. The earlier analysis of about 600 of the donors excluded 15 to 20 rarely observed V segments, including chromosome 9 orphons, because counts were too low. Three of the identified cytomegalovirus-associated TCR beta chains were confirmed in vitro to be specific for cytomegalovirus antigens. The study gave a list of 150 to 200 TCR beta chains associated with cytomegalovirus. The sequencing pipeline was judged likely to have produced a cluster of highly shared sequence variants as a technical artifact. A further reported finding was that TCR beta sequences accurately predicted the HLA-A and HLA-B alleles for most subjects in the first cohort. When HLA alleles, especially DR and DQ, strongly co-occurred, attributing TCR associations to individual alleles was difficult. In a later analysis, HLA-associated TCR beta chains showed more clonal expansion and lower generation probabilities than non-associated chains that were equally common. V-gene and J-gene trimming of TCR beta chains was associated with a missense DCLRE1C variant in a later genetic analysis, and the association was replicated in an independent cohort. A later analysis associated around 16,000 TCR beta sequences with specific HLA alleles at a false discovery rate of 0.05. The cohort was sequenced for TCR beta chains only, and without alpha or paired-chain data the features that could be detected were limited. Roughly uniform sequencing depth across donors was assumed in presence/absence analyses, although this assumption may not hold. According to a later analysis, parvovirus B19, influenza, CMV and Epstein-Barr virus appeared linked to several top co-occurrence clusters. Because HLA typing was unavailable for some donors at each locus, only the typed subset was used in association tests.

In total, approximately 610 healthy bone marrow donors made up the cohort. All cohort members were sampled while nominally healthy, although unrecorded immune exposures were likely present. The donor was CMV seronegative and was included in the group of hundreds of seronegative cohort members. Each donor provided a peripheral blood sample, and peripheral blood mononuclear cells were used for TCR beta sequencing. Genomic DNA was extracted from the blood cell samples with the Qiagen DNeasy Blood Extraction Kit. To note about this clone: Its target antigen remains unknown. No clone much larger than this one lies a single base away; base qualities are absent.

The protocol used for the library was the immunoSEQ multiplex PCR assay. For the multiplex PCR, a mixture combining 60 forward primers for TCR Vbeta segments and 13 reverse primers for TCR Jbeta segments was used. Amplification of the CDR3 region of rearranged TCR beta genes was performed with a multiplex PCR assay on genomic DNA. The Illumina HiSeq System was used to sequence the amplified TCR beta libraries as 87-base-pair reads. In the original analysis: A later analysis tallied around 80 million unique TCR beta chains across the 666 repertoires, and approximately 9.9 million of those chains were shared by two or more donors. Raw reads were error-corrected and collapsed into unique sequences with a nearest-neighbor algorithm that merged closely related sequences to remove PCR and sequencing errors. CDR3 sequences were aligned to IMGT reference sequences to assign V, D and J gene segments. For a sequence to be retained, a match of at least six nucleotides to both a V gene segment and a J gene segment was required. A rearrangement was called productive if the CDR3 had no stop codons and remained in frame with V and J, and every other rearrangement was called non-productive. Following IMGT convention, CDR3 was defined as the stretch from the second conserved V-encoded cysteine up to the conserved J-encoded phenylalanine. The earlier analysis of a few hundred of the donors excluded sequences that lacked an unambiguous match to a single V gene segment. An earlier analysis of roughly 590 of the donors called V segments functional above 56.7% productive rearrangements and segregating when the between-donor standard deviation exceeded 5%. A statistical classification framework was developed to diagnose cytomegalovirus status using the catalog of TCR beta chain sequences. V and J gene assignment, in a later analysis, came from comparing TCR nucleotide sequences with IMGT/GENE-DB human TR gene sequences. A later analysis assigned CDR3 sequences and most-parsimonious VDJ recombination scenarios with the TCRdist pipeline. A later analysis defined each TCR beta chain by its CDR3 amino acid sequence plus V-gene family, and excluded reads lacking a unique V-gene family. A later analysis removed several hundred highly shared, low-generation-probability nucleotide sequences to deal with suspected cross-contamination and a sequencing artifact. In a later analysis, a clonal expansion index for each public chain was calculated from normalized within-repertoire ranks of inferred template counts. A later analysis computed generation probabilities with a VDJ recombination model fitted to out-of-frame rearrangements, and checked the results against IGoR. In a later analysis, hypergeometric tests were used to score TCR-TCR, TCR-HLA and TCR-CMV co-occurrence, with a repertoire-size bias correction applied to TCR pairs. To estimate false discovery rates, a later analysis permuted the HLA or CMV assignments 20 times. In a later analysis, co-occurring TCRs were grouped using DBSCAN, with TCRdist sequence similarity added in when clustering inside HLA-allele-positive subsets. Co-occurrence clustering excluded repertoires with fewer than 30,000 or more than 120,000 public chains, plus five with anomalous nucleotide sharing. Sourced from immuneACCESS, this table was stored by TCRdb with only in-frame sequences that have V and J called. A share of the clones is absent; for the studies checked, an unresolved V gene accounts for under half, and the remainder has no known explanation. The DNA gave D and trimming, while V, J and clone size come from that table. For this sample there are roughly 200,000 clones; around 78% appear just once. Roughly 2% of the sample rests with the top ten.

The sequenced material came from PBMCs. The TCR was taken from a man under 40 in good health and CMV-seronegative.

The DNA is TGTGCCAGCACCGAGGAGGGGACCAGGAGCTACGAGCAGTACTTC. This yields the protein CASTEEGTRSYEQYF. Recombination connected TRBV2 to TRBJ2-7; tentative D gene TRBD2, with 6 bases matching. Reading the germline V gene gives CDR1 SNHLY and CDR2 FYNNEI. The CDR3 has 15 amino acids, counting the end cysteine and phenylalanine. Only CDR3 DNA is held: 45 bases, read in frame from base 1. The V and J ends are trimmed by 7 bases and 3 bases, leaving 19 bases between them.